What follows is one TCR beta chain and its context. What it binds is not known. The data originate from a study of T cell responses to AZD1222 COVID-19 vaccine. Study-level points and caveats: At study baseline, merely several AZD1222 recipients were seropositive.

Some clones are missing from TCRdb's copy, which holds only in-frame ones; the method was immunoSEQ multiplex PCR. The sample has 95,000 to 100,000 clones; 70% to 90% are singletons. Sequencing was performed on peripheral blood, taken on day 0 of AZD1222 vaccination. The clonotype comes from an adult in good health.

The CDR3 region has the DNA TGCGCCAGCAGCTTGGTTCTAGCGGGAGGGCCCCAGCAGTACTTC. Encoded protein: CASSLVLAGGPQQYF. The rearrangement joins TRBV5-1 to TRBJ2-7, with TRBD2 matching over 12 bases. This CDR3 is built from 15 residues. The V segment lost 0 bases and the J segment 8 bases; nucleotides outside the gene matches: 6. Germline CDR1 reads SGHRS; CDR2 reads YFSETQ.